The source of this T cell receptor (beta chain) is a study of cytomegalovirus exposure and HLA in healthy donors. Study summary: Counted in an early data release were about 86 million unique TCRs from HLA-typed donors. Study outcomes and limitations: Cytomegalovirus association was listed for 150 to 200 TCR beta chains. An analysis done earlier found most TCR beta V segments productive about 90% or about 30% of the time.

This CDR3 has 15 residues. Trimming took 8 bases from V and 2 from J; bases not matched to a gene: 7. From germline, CDR1 is SNHLY and CDR2 FYNNEI. PCR employed 60 Vbeta and 13 Jbeta primers. Original analysis: Around 9.9 million shared chains were among the about 80 million unique TCR beta chains that a later analysis counted. Clones were read by immunoSEQ multiplex PCR, and TCRdb kept only the in-frame ones, dropping some. Clone size and V and J calls were adopted from that table, with D and trimming inferred from the DNA. The data contain under 200,000 clones, 65% to 70% of them singletons. Notes on this clone: The antigen remains unidentified.

The clonotype originates from a woman younger than 35 in good health and CMV-seropositive. The chain has TRBV2 and TRBJ1-5; 9 nucleotides agree with TRBD1. Sequenced material: PBMCs. CDR3 nucleotide sequence: TGTGCCAGCCAACCGGGACAGGGTCGCAATCAGCCCCAGCATTTT. It specifies CASQPGQGRNQPQHF.